This is a list of T cell receptor beta chains from one sample in a study of human T cells and chemical hapten exposure. One entry per CDR3 protein results from TCRdb running MiXCR on the 5' RACE reads. The sample gives 110,000 to 150,000 distinct CDR3 sequences, over 3.5% of which show up once; roughly 1.4% is in the top ten. Receptors were obtained from a female donor in good health. CDR3s include the opening cysteine and the closing phenylalanine or tryptophan. A D gene is named only where the DNA matches it firmly. Clone sizes are given selectively: once, few, many, or a class where the clone is expanded.

d_call j_call clone_size v_call cdr3_aa cdr3_nt
NA TRBJ2-7 many TRBV18 CASSPQGNEQYF TGTGCCAGCTCCCCCCAGGGTAACGAGCAGTACTTC
NA TRBJ1-4 NA TRBV20-1 CSARLRQRPNEKLFF TGCAGTGCTAGGCTTCGACAGCGTCCTAATGAAAAACTGTTTTTT
TRBD1 TRBJ2-5 many TRBV27 CASSQRGRETQYF TGTGCCAGCAGTCAGAGGGGGCGGGAGACCCAGTACTTC
NA TRBJ1-6 many TRBV7-2 CASRSTTPPLHF TGTGCCAGCAGATCAACCACCCCACCCCTCCACTTT
NA TRBJ2-5 many TRBV20-1 CSARGDWKETQYF TGCAGTGCTAGAGGGGACTGGAAAGAGACCCAGTACTTC
NA TRBJ2-7 many TRBV7-3 CASSSQGGSYEQYF TGTGCCAGCAGCTCGCAGGGGGGCTCCTACGAGCAGTACTTC
NA TRBJ2-7 few TRBV11-2 CASSPYSSPGQYF TGTGCCAGCAGCCCATACAGTTCCCCAGGGCAGTACTTC
TRBD1 TRBJ2-1 NA TRBV9 CASSVEVEGALGRNEQFF TGTGCCAGCAGCGTAGAAGTTGAGGGGGCTCTTGGGCGCAATGAGCAGTTCTTC
TRBD1 TRBJ1-2 many TRBV7-6 CASSSTGQGAGYTF TGTGCCAGCAGCTCGACGGGACAGGGGGCTGGCTACACCTTC
NA TRBJ1-6 many TRBV7-8 CASSLTRVPYNSPLHF TGTGCCAGCAGCTTAACCAGGGTCCCCTATAATTCACCCCTCCACTTT
NA TRBJ2-1 many TRBV5-1 CASSLTGGIYNEQFF TGCGCCAGCAGCTTGACCGGGGGTATCTACAATGAGCAGTTCTTC
NA TRBJ1-2 many TRBV25-1 CASSEAGSRANYGYTF TGTGCCAGCAGTGAAGCCGGTTCGAGGGCTAACTATGGCTACACCTTC
NA TRBJ1-5 many TRBV3-1 CASSQGDGNSNQPQHF TGTGCCAGCAGCCAAGGAGACGGGAATAGCAATCAGCCCCAGCATTTT
NA TRBJ2-5 many TRBV13 CASSPRQYQETQYF TGTGCCAGCAGCCCAAGACAGTATCAAGAGACCCAGTACTTC
TRBD2 TRBJ2-3 many TRBV12-3/TRBV12-4 CASSPPGGHVDTQYF TGTGCCAGCAGTCCACCGGGGGGTCACGTGGATACGCAGTATTTT
NA TRBJ1-2 NA TRBV5-4 CASNLQGNYGYTF TGTGCCAGCAATCTACAGGGAAACTATGGCTACACCTTC
NA TRBJ2-3 many TRBV20-1 CSPTEGGSGTDTQYF TGCAGTCCCACGGAAGGGGGGTCCGGCACAGATACGCAGTATTTT
NA TRBJ1-1 many TRBV29-1 CSVANRENTEAFF TGCAGCGTTGCGAACAGGGAGAACACTGAAGCTTTCTTT
TRBD1 TRBJ1-1 many TRBV18 CASSPGQGADTEAFF TGTGCCAGCTCACCGGGGCAGGGGGCAGACACTGAAGCTTTCTTT
NA TRBJ1-2 many TRBV12-3/TRBV12-4 CASSFSSTPGGYTF TGTGCCAGCAGTTTTAGCTCGACACCGGGAGGCTACACCTTC
NA TRBJ2-6 many TRBV4-2 CASSQGSAGQGANVLTF TGTGCCAGCAGCCAAGGGTCGGCAGGGCAGGGGGCCAACGTCCTGACTTTC
TRBD1 TRBJ1-2 many TRBV9 CASGGTAITNYGYTF TGTGCCAGCGGCGGGACAGCCATCACTAACTATGGCTACACCTTC
NA TRBJ1-5 many TRBV7-7 CASSLDSGTDQPQHF TGTGCTAGCAGCTTAGATTCCGGGACGGATCAGCCCCAGCATTTT
TRBD1 TRBJ1-5 many TRBV20-1 CSAPDRGANQPQHF TGCAGTGCTCCAGACAGGGGGGCGAATCAGCCCCAGCATTTT
NA TRBJ2-7 many TRBV28 CASRLGTLSEQYF TGTGCCAGCAGACTCGGGACTCTGAGCGAGCAGTACTTC
NA TRBJ1-5 many TRBV25-1 CASFRARNQPQHF TGTGCCAGCTTTCGAGCCCGCAATCAGCCCCAGCATTTT
TRBD1 TRBJ1-5 NA TRBV5-6 CASSSAGTGRLSNQPQHF TGTGCCAGCAGCTCCGCCGGGACAGGCAGACTAAGCAATCAGCCCCAGCATTTT
NA TRBJ1-4 many TRBV19 CASSMIATNEKLFF TGTGCCAGTAGTATGATTGCAACTAATGAAAAACTGTTTTTT
NA TRBJ1-5 many TRBV15 CATSRDPGGNQPQHF TGTGCCACCAGCAGGGACCCAGGCGGCAATCAGCCCCAGCATTTT
TRBD2 TRBJ2-1 NA TRBV11-2 CASTPLAGRHNEQFF TGTGCCAGCACCCCCTTAGCGGGTCGCCACAATGAGCAGTTCTTC
NA TRBJ1-1 NA TRBV12-3/TRBV12-4 CASSLVTGINTEAFF TGTGCCAGCAGCCTCGTGACAGGAATAAACACTGAAGCTTTCTTT